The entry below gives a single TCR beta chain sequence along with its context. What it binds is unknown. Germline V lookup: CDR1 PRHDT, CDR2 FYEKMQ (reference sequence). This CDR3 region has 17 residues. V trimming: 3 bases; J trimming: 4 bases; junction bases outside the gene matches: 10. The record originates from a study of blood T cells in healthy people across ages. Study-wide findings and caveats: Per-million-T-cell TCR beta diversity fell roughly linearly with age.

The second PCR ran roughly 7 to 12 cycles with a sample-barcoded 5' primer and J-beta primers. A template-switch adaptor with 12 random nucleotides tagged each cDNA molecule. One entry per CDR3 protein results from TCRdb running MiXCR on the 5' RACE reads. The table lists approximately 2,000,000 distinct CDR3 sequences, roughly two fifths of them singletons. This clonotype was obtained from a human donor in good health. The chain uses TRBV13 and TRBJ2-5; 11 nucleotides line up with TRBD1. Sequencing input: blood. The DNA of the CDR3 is TGTGCCAGCAGCTTCGGGATTCCCGGGACAGGGGGAGAGACCCAGTACTTC. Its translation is CASSFGIPGTGGETQYF.